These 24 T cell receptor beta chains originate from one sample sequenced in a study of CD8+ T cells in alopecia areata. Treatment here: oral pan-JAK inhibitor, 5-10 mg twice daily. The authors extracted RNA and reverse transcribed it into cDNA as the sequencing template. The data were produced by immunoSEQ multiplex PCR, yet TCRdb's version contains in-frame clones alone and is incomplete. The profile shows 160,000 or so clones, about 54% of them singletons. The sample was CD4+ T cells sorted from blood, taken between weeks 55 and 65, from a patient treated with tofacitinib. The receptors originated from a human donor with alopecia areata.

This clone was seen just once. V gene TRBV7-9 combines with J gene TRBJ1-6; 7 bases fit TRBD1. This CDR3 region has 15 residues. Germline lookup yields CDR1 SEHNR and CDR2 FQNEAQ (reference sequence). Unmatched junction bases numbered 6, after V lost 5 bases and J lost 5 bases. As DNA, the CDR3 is TGTGCCAGCAGCGCCACAGGGGACGATAATTCACCCCTCCACTTT. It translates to CASSATGDDNSPLHF.

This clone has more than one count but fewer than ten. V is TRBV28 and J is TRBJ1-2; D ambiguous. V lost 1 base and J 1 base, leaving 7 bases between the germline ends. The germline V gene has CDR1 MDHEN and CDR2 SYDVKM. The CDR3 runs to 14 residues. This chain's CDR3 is CASSLFRDNYGYTF. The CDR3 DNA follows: TGTGCCAGCAGTTTATTTCGGGATAACTATGGCTACACCTTC.

In DNA, the CDR3 is TGCAGCGTGGACCGGGACAGGGAAAGCTATGGCTACACCTTC. This codes for CSVDRDRESYGYTF. The rearrangement joins TRBV29-1 to TRBJ1-2; 9 nucleotides agree with TRBD1. Germline V gene sequence: CDR1 SQVTM, CDR2 ANQGSEA. The CDR3 is 14 amino acids. V dropped 6 bases and J dropped 4; count of bases not matched to a gene: 9.

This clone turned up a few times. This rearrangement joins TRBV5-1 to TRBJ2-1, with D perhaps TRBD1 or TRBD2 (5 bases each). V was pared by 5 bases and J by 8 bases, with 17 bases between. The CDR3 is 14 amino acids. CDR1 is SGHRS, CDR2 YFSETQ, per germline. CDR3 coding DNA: TGCGCCAGCAGTCGCACCGGGGCCGAGGATGAGCAGTTCTTC. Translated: CASSRTGAEDEQFF.

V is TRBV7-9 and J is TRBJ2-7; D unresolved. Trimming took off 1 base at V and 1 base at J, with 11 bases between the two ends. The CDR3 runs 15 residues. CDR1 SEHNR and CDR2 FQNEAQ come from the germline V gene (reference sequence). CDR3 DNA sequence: TGTGCCAGCAGCTTAGACGGGCGGTTGTCCTACGAGCAGTACTTC. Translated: CASSLDGRLSYEQYF.

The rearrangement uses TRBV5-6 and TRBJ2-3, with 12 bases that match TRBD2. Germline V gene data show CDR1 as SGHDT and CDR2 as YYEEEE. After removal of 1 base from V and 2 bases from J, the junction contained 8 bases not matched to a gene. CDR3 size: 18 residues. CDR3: CASSLITGTSGFTDTQYF. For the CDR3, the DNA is TGTGCCAGCAGCTTGATAACCGGGACTAGCGGGTTCACAGATACGCAGTATTTT.

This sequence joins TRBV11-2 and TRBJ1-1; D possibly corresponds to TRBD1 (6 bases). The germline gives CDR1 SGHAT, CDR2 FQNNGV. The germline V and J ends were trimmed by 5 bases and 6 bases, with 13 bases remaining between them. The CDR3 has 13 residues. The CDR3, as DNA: TGTGCCAGCAGCCGAACAGGGCGGGCTGAAGCTTTCTTT. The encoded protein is CASSRTGRAEAFF. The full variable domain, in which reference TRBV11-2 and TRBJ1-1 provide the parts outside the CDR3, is EAGVAQSPRYKIIEKRQSVAFWCNPISGHATLYWYQQILGQGPKLLIQFQNNGVVDDSQLPKDRFSAERLKGVDSTLKIQPAKLEDSAVYLCASSRTGRAEAFFGQGTRLTVV.

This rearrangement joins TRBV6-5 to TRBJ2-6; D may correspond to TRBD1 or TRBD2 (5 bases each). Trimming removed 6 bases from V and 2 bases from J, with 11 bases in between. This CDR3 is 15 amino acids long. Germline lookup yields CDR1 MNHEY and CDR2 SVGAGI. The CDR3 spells CASSPGPTGANVLTF. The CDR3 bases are TGTGCCAGCAGCCCGGGGCCGACTGGGGCCAACGTCCTGACTTTC.

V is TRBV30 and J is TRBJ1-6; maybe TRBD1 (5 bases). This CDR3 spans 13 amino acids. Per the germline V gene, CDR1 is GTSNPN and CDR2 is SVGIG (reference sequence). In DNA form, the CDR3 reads TGTGCTACGGGCCGGGACGGTAATTCACCCCTCCACTTT. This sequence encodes CATGRDGNSPLHF.

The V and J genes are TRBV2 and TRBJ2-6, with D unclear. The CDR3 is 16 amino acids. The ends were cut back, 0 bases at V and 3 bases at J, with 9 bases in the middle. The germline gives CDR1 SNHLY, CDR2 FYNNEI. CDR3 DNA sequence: TGTGCCAGCAGTGAAGCGGGGTTTGGTGGGGCCAACGTCCTGACTTTC. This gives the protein CASSEAGFGGANVLTF.

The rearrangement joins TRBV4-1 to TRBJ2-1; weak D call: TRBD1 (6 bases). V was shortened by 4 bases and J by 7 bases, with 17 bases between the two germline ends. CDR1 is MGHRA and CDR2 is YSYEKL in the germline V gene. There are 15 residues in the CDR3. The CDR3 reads CASSRGTGPGNEQFF. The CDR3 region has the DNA TGCGCCAGCAGCCGCGGTACAGGGCCAGGTAATGAGCAGTTCTTC.

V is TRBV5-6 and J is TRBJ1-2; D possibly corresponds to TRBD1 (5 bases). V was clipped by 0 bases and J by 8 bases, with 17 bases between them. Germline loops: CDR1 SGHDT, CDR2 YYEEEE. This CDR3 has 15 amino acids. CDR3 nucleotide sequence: TGTGCCAGCAGCTTGGATCTTGTTGGGGCTGGGGGCTACACCTTC. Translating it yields CASSLDLVGAGGYTF.

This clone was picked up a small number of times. CDR3: CSVDQGRAEAFF. The CDR3 coding sequence is TGCAGCGTTGACCAGGGGCGGGCTGAAGCTTTCTTT. The chain carries TRBV29-1 and TRBJ1-1, with D maybe TRBD1 (6 bases). CDR1 is SQVTM and CDR2 is ANQGSEA in the germline V gene. The CDR3 runs 12 residues. V lost 3 bases to trimming and J lost 6 bases, with 11 bases between them.

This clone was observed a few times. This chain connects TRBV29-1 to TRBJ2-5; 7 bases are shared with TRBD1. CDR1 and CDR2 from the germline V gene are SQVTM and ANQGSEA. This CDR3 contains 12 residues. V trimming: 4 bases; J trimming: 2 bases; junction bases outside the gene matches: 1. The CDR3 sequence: CSVAGQQETQYF. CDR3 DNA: TGCAGCGTTGCGGGACAGCAAGAGACCCAGTACTTC.

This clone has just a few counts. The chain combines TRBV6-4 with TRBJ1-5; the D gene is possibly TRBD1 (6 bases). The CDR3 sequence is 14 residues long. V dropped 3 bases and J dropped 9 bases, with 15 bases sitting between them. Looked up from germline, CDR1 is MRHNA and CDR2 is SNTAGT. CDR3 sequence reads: CASSESGGEVPQHF. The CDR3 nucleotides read TGTGCCAGCAGTGAGTCCGGGGGCGAGGTGCCCCAGCATTTT.

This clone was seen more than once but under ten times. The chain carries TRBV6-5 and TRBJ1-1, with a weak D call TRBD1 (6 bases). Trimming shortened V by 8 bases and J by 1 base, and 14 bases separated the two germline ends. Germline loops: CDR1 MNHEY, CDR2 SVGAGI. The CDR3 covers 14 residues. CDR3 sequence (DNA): TGTGCCAGCTCACTCCAACAGGGGAACACTGAAGCTTTCTTT. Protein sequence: CASSLQQGNTEAFF.

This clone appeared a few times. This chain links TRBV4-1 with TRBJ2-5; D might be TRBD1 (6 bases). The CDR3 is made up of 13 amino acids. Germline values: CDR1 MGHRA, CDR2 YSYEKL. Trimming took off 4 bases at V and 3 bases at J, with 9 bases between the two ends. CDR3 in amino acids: CASSLRTEETQYF. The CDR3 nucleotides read TGCGCCAGCAGCCTCCGGACAGAAGAGACCCAGTACTTC.

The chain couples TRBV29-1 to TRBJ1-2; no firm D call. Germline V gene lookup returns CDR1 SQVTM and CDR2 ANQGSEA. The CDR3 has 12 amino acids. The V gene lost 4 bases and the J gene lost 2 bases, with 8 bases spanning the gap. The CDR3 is CSVGEGNYGYTF. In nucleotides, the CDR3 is TGCAGCGTTGGAGAAGGAAACTATGGCTACACCTTC.

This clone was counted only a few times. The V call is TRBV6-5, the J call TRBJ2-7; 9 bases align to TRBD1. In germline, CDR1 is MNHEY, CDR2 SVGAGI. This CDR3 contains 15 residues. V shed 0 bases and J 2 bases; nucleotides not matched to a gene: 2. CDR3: CASSYSRDRAYEQYF. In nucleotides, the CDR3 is TGTGCCAGCAGTTACTCGCGGGACAGGGCCTACGAGCAGTACTTC.

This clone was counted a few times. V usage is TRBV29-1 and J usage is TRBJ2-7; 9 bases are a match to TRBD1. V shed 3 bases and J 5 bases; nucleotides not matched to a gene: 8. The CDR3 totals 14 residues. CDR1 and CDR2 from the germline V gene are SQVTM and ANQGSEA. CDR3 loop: CSVEFQDRGHEQYF. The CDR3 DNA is TGCAGCGTTGAGTTCCAGGACAGGGGCCACGAGCAGTACTTC.

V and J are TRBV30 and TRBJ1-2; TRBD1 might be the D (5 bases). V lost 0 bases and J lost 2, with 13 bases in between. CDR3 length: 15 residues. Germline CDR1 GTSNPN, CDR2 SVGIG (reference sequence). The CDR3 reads CAWSVLRGNNYGYTF. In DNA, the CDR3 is TGTGCCTGGAGTGTACTGAGGGGAAACAACTATGGCTACACCTTC.

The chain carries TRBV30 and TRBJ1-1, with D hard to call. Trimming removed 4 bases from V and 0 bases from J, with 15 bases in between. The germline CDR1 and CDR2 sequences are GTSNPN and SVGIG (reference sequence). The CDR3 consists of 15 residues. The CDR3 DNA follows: TGTGCCTGGATCCGAAGAGAGGTTTTGAACACTGAAGCTTTCTTT. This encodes CAWIRREVLNTEAFF.

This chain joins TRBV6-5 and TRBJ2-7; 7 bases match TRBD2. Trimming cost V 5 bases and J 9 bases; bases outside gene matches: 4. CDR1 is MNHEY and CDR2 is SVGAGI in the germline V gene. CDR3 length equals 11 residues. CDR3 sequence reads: CASSTGTTQYF. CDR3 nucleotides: TGTGCCAGCAGTACCGGGACTACGCAGTACTTC.

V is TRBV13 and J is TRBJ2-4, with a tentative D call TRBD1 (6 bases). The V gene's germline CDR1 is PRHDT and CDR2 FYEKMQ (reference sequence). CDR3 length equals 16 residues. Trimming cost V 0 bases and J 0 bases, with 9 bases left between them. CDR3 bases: TGTGCCAGCAGCTTAGGGGACAGTCTAGCCAAAAACATTCAGTACTTC. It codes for CASSLGDSLAKNIQYF. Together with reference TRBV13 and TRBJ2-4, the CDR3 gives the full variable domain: AAGVIQSPRHLIKEKRETATLKCYPIPRHDTVYWYQQGPGQDPQFLISFYEKMQSDKGSIPDRFSAQQFSDYHSELNMSSLELGDSALYFCASSLGDSLAKNIQYFGAGTRLSVL.